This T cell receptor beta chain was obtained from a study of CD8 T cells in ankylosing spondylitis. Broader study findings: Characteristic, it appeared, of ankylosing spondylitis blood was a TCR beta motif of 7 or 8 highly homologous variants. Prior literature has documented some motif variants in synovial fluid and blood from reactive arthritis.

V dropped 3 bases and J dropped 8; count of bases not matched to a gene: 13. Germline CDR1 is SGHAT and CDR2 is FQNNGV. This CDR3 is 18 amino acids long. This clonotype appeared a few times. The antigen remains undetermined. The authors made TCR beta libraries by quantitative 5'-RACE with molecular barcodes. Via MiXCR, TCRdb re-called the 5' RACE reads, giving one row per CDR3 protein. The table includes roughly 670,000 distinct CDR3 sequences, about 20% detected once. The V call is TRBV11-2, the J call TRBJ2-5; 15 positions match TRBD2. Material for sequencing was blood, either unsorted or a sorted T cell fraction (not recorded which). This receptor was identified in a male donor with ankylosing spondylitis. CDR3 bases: TGTGCCAGCAGCTTGGGACTAGCGGGGGGAAAGGGCGCCCGCACCCAGTACTTC. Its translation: CASSLGLAGGKGARTQYF.